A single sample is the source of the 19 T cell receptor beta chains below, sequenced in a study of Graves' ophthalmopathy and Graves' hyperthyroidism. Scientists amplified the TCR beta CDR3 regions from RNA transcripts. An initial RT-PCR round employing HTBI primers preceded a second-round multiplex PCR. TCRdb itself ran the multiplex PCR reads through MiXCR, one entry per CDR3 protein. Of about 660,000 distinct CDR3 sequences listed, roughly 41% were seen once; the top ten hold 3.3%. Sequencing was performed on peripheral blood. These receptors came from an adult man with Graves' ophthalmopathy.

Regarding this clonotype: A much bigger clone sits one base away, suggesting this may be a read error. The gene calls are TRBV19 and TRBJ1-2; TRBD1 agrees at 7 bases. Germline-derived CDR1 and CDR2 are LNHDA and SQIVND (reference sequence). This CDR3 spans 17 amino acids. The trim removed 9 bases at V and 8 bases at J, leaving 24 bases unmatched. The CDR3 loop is CASNWGSLRQGEDGYTF. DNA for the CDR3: TGTGCCAGCAACTGGGGTTCCCTACGACAGGGAGAAGACGGCTACACCTTC. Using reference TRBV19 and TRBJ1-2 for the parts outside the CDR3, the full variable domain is DGGITQSPKYLFRKEGQNVTLSCEQNLNHDAMYWYRQDPGQGLRLIYYSQIVNDFQKGDIAEGYSVSREKKESFPLTVTSAQKNPTAFYLCASNWGSLRQGEDGYTFGSGTRLTVV.

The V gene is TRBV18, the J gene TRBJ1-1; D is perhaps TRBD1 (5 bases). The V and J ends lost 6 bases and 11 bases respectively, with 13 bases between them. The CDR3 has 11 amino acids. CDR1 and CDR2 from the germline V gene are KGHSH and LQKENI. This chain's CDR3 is CASSPERGAFF. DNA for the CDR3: TGTGCCAGCTCTCCCGAGCGGGGGGCTTTCTTT.

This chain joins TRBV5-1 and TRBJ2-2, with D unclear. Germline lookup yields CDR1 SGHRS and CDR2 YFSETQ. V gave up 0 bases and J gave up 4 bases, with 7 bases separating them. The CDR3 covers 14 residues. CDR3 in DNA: TGCGCCAGCAGCTTGGACATGATCACCGGGGAGCTGTTTTTT. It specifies CASSLDMITGELFF.

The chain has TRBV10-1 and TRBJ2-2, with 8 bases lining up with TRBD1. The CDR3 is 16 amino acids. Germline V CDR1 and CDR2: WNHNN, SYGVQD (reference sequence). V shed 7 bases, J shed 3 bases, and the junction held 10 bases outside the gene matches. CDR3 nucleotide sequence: TGCGCCAGCATAGGCCCGGACAGGGTTGACACCGGGGAGCTGTTTTTT. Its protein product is CASIGPDRVDTGELFF.

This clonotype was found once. The DNA for the CDR3 is TGCGCCAGCAGCTCCGGACAGGAGAACACCGGGGAGCTGTTTTTT. Translated: CASSSGQENTGELFF. The V and J genes are TRBV5-1 and TRBJ2-2; 7 bases line up with TRBD1. Germline trimming cut 3 bases from V and 1 base from J; bases unmatched to any gene: 3. This CDR3 is 15 amino acids long. Germline CDR1 reads SGHRS; CDR2 reads YFSETQ.

This CDR3 reads CASSLLGGRMNTEAFF. The DNA for the CDR3 is TGTGCCAGCAGTTTATTGGGGGGGCGCATGAACACTGAAGCTTTCTTT. This chain links TRBV27 with TRBJ1-1; a possible D gene is TRBD1 (6 bases). V was clipped by 1 base and J by 0 bases, with 12 bases between them. Looked up from germline, CDR1 is MNHEY and CDR2 is SMNVEV (reference sequence). The CDR3 runs 16 residues.

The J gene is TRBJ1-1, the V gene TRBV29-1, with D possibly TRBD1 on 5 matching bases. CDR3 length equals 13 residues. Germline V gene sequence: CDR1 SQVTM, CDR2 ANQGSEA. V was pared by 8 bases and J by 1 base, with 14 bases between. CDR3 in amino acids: CSLLVRGNTEAFF. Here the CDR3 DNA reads TGCAGCTTGCTGGTTAGGGGGAACACTGAAGCTTTCTTT.

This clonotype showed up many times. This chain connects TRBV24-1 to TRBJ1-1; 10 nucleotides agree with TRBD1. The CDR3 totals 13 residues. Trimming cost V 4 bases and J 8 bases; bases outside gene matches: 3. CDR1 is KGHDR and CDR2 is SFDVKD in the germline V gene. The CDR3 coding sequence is TGTGCCACCAGTGAGGGGGACAGGGGAGAAGCTTTCTTT. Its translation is CATSEGDRGEAFF.

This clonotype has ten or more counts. The CDR3 DNA is TGCAGCGTTGAAGATTGGACAGATAGAAACACCATATATTTT. Its translation is CSVEDWTDRNTIYF. This rearrangement joins TRBV29-1 to TRBJ1-3; D might be TRBD1 (6 bases). This CDR3 spans 14 amino acids. V lost 0 bases, J lost 5 bases, and 11 bases lay in between. Germline loops: CDR1 SQVTM, CDR2 ANQGSEA. The full variable domain, rest sourced from reference TRBV29-1 and TRBJ1-3, is SAVISQKPSRDICQRGTSLTIQCQVDSQVTMMFWYRQQPGQSLTLIATANQGSEATYESGFVIDKFPISRPNLTFSTLTVSNMSPEDSSIYLCSVEDWTDRNTIYFGEGSWLTVV.

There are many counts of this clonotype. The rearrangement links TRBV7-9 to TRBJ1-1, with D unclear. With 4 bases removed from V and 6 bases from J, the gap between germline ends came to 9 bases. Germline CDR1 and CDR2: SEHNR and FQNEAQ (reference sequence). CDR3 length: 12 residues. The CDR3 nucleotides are TGTGCCAGCAGCTGGAGACCCCCTGAAGCTTTCTTT. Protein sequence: CASSWRPPEAFF.

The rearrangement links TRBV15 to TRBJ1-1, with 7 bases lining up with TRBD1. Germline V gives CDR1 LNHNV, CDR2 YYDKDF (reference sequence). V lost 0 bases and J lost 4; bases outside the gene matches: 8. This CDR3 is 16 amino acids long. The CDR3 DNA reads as TGTGCCACCAGCAGAGATCGCCTCAGGGGGTCCACTGAAGCTTTCTTT. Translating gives CATSRDRLRGSTEAFF.

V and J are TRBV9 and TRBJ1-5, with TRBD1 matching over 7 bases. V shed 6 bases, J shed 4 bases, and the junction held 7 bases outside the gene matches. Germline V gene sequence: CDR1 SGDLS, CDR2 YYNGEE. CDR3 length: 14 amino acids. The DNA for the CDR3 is TGTGCCAGCAATTCAGGGGGGAGAAATCAGCCCCAGCATTTT. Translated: CASNSGGRNQPQHF.

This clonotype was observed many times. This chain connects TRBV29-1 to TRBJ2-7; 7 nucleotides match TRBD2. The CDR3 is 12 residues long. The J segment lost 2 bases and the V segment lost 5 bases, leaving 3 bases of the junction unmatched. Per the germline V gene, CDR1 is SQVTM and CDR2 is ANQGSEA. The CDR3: CSVPSGTYEQYF. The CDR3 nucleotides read TGCAGCGTTCCTAGCGGAACCTACGAGCAGTACTTC.

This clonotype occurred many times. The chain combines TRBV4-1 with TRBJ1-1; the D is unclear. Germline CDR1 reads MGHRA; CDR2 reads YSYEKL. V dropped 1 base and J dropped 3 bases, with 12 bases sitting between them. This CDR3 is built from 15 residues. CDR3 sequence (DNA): TGCGCCAGCAGCCAAGGTACGGTAGGGCACACTGAAGCTTTCTTT. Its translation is CASSQGTVGHTEAFF.

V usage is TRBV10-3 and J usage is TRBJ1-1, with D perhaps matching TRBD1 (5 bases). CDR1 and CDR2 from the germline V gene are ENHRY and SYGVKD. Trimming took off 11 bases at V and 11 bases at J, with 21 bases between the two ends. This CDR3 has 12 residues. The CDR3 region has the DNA TGTGCCGGCCGGCCAGGGCGCACCGGGGCTTTCTTT. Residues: CAGRPGRTGAFF.

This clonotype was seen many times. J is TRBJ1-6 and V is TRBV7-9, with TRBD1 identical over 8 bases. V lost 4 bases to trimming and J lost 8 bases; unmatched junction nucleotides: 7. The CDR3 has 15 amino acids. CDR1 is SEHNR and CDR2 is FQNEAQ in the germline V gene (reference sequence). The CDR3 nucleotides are TGTGCCAGCAGCTCCGGACAGGGCTTAGATTCACCCCTCCACTTT. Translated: CASSSGQGLDSPLHF. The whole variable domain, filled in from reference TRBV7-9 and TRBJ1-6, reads DTGVSQNPRHKITKRGQNVTFRCDPISEHNRLYWYRQTLGQGPEFLTYFQNEAQLEKSRLLSDRFSAERPKGSFSTLEIQRTEQGDSAMYLCASSSGQGLDSPLHFGNGTRLTVT.

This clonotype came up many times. The CDR3 reads CASSSSGVAGTSYEQYF. The CDR3 DNA sequence: TGTGCCAGCAGCTCCTCAGGGGTAGCGGGGACCTCCTACGAGCAGTACTTC. This chain connects TRBV7-9 to TRBJ2-7; 8 nucleotides align to TRBD2. V lost 4 bases and J lost 0; bases outside the gene matches: 11. CDR3 size: 17 residues. Germline lookup yields CDR1 SEHNR and CDR2 FQNEAQ (reference sequence). The full variable domain, with the rest looked up from reference TRBV7-9 and TRBJ2-7, is DTGVSQNPRHKITKRGQNVTFRCDPISEHNRLYWYRQTLGQGPEFLTYFQNEAQLEKSRLLSDRFSAERPKGSFSTLEIQRTEQGDSAMYLCASSSSGVAGTSYEQYFGPGTRLTVT.

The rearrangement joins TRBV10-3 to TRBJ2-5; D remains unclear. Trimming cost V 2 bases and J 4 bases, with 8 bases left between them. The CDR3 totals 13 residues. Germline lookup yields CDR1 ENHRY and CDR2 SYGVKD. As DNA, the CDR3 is TGTGCCATCAGTGAGGACCCCGGAGAGACCCAGTACTTC. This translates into CAISEDPGETQYF.

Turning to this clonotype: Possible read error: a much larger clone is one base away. The CDR3 loop is CASSWAGENTEAFF. The CDR3 DNA reads as TGTGCCAGCAGTTGGGCAGGCGAGAACACTGAAGCTTTCTTT. This chain links TRBV2 with TRBJ1-1; the D is unclear. The CDR3 runs 14 residues. In germline, CDR1 is SNHLY, CDR2 FYNNEI. V was clipped by 5 bases and J by 1 base, with 11 bases between them.